Below are 4 T cell receptor beta chains sequenced from a single sample in a study of CD8+ T cells in alopecia areata. Stated treatment: oral pan-JAK inhibitor, 5-10 mg twice daily. Sequencing templates came from extracted RNA that was reverse transcribed into cDNA. The repertoire was sequenced with immunoSEQ multiplex PCR; TCRdb's copy has only in-frame clones and lacks some. The data contain about 70,000 clones, 29% of them singletons. This specimen was CD8+ T cells sorted from blood, taken at week 4, from a patient treated with tofacitinib. These receptors were taken from a human donor with alopecia areata.

This clone was observed a few times. The chain links TRBV15 to TRBJ2-7; 10 nucleotides agree with TRBD1. The germline V gene encodes CDR1 LNHNV and CDR2 YYDKDF (reference sequence). The ends lost 0 bases at V and 3 bases at J; junction bases unmatched: 5. This CDR3 has 16 amino acids. In DNA form, the CDR3 reads TGTGCCACCAGCAGAGATCGGACAGGGGGGTTCTACGAGCAGTACTTC. Translated, it gives CATSRDRTGGFYEQYF. The whole variable domain, remainder taken from reference TRBV15 and TRBJ2-7, is DAMVIQNPRYQVTQFGKPVTLSCSQTLNHNVMYWYQQKSSQAPKLLFHYYDKDFNNEADTPDNFQSRRPNTSFCFLDIRSPGLGDTAMYLCATSRDRTGGFYEQYFGPGTRLTVT.

The V and J genes are TRBV4-2 and TRBJ2-7; the match to TRBD2 covers 10 bases. V lost 0 bases to trimming and J lost 6 bases; unmatched junction nucleotides: 5. Germline assignment: CDR1 LGHNA and CDR2 YNFKEQ. CDR3 length: 15 residues. CDR3 residues: CASSQDPVAGGEQYF. CDR3 sequence (DNA): TGTGCCAGCAGCCAAGATCCTGTAGCGGGAGGCGAGCAGTACTTC.

The rearrangement uses TRBV11-2 and TRBJ2-1; D not resolved. Germline assignment: CDR1 SGHAT and CDR2 FQNNGV. There are 12 residues in the CDR3. V lost 0 bases, J lost 6 bases, and 3 bases lay in between. The CDR3 DNA sequence: TGTGCCAGCAGCTTAGACCCCAATGAGCAGTTCTTC. Amino acid sequence: CASSLDPNEQFF.

This clone occurred a few times. The chain carries TRBV6-1 and TRBJ1-2; D is ambiguous. Germline loops: CDR1 MNHNS, CDR2 SASEGT. The CDR3 loop spans 12 amino acids. Trimming left V 8 bases short and J 7 bases short, with 14 bases between. The CDR3, as DNA: TGTGCCAGCTCAAACGACCTCGGTGGCTACACCTTC. Translated: CASSNDLGGYTF.